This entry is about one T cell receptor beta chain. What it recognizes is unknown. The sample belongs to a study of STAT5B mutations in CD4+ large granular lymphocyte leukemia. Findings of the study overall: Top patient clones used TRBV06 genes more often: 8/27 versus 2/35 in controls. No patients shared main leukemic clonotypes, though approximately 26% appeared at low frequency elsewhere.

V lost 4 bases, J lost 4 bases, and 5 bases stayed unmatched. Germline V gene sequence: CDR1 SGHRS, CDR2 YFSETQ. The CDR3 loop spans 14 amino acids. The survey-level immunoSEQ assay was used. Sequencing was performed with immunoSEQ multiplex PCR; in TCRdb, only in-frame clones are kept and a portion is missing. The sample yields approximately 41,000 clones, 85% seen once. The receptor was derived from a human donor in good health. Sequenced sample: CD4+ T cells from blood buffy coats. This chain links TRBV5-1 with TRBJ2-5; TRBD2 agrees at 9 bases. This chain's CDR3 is CASSLGLASETQYF. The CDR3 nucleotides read TGCGCCAGCAGCCTGGGACTAGCTTCAGAGACCCAGTACTTC.